A single T cell receptor (beta chain) is shown here with its context. This clone was counted a single time. Which antigen it targets is not known. Base quality data are lacking; no much larger clone is found one base away. The immunoSEQ Assay, a bias-controlled multiplex PCR, was used to amplify TCRbeta CDR3 regions from genomic DNA. Turning to the authors' computational methods: Nucleated cell counts per sample were estimated from amplification of reference gene primers within the assay. Sequence reads were collapsed and filtered to measure the absolute abundance of every unique TCRbeta CDR3 rearrangement. For each sample, productive Simpson clonality was calculated as the square root of Simpson's diversity index across productive rearrangements. In TCRdb, the immuneACCESS table is reduced to in-frame sequences with V and J assigned. These tables do not hold every clone; where another copy was compared, an unresolved V gene accounts for under half, and the others remain unexplained. The V and J calls and clone size were taken over from that table, and D and trimming were inferred from the DNA. The sample table contains hundreds of thousands of clones; only one count was recorded for 80% to 90% of them. The ten most abundant clones make up about 1.6% of the sample.

The source of the sample is a study of blood T cell repertoires in COVID-19 (TCRdb year 2020). About the full investigation: The collaborator samples originated in the United States, Italy and Spain and spanned the acute and convalescent phases of COVID-19. A freely available public database, intended as a resource for researchers studying the immune response to SARS-CoV-2, is where the repertoires were released. The sample metadata nearly always contained a de-identified subject ID, COVID-19 status, age in years and sex. The prospective study material was composed of cDNA or gDNA derived from T cells, B-cell-depleted T cells, or PBMCs. Where HLA class I and class II types were available, the types were taken from metadata supplied by the sample provider, not from assay-based typing. Subjects who had been exposed to COVID-19, were actively infected with it, or had recovered from it provided the deeply sampled blood TCRbeta repertoires that made up the dataset. Samples came from the ongoing ImmuneRACE study (first 160 participants) plus 1,254 subjects from 6 global collaborators.

The CDR3 runs 16 residues from the cysteine to the phenylalanine. The kept DNA is CDR3 alone, 48 bases in frame from the first base. The germline V gene (reference sequence) gives CDR1 as LNHNV and CDR2 as YYDKDF. Between the V and J ends, shortened by 0 bases and 2 bases respectively, the junction contains 11 bases. Overall study outcomes, separate from this receptor: Clinical and demographic metadata were provided uncurated, with the amount varying by source and participant.

Samples from volunteer blood donors who had recovered from COVID-19 were contributed by a second Seattle source. Each collaborating institution followed its own protocols to collect whole blood in K2EDTA tubes. For TCRbeta analysis, collaborators shipped samples as frozen whole blood, isolated PBMCs, or DNA extracted from either of those sample types. The receptor was isolated from a woman in her thirties or forties who had recovered from COVID-19. Source material: peripheral blood. The chain uses TRBV15 and TRBJ1-5; the D gene cannot be named for sure. The CDR3 protein sequence reads: CATSRDASAGNQPQHF. The DNA reads TGTGCCACCAGCAGAGATGCCTCGGCGGGCAATCAGCCCCAGCATTTT.